These T cell receptor beta chains were read from a single sample in a study of blood T cells in healthy people across ages. One entry per CDR3 protein results from TCRdb running MiXCR on the 5' RACE reads. This table has about 1.4 million distinct CDR3 sequences, 59% appearing once. The sequenced material came from blood. The origin of the receptors is a young man in good health. Each CDR3 is given with its conserved first and last residue. Each record gives: V gene, D gene, clone size, J gene, CDR3 DNA, CDR3 protein. D genes are given only for firm matches. Size values are once, few and many counts, or a class for expanded clones, and some rows have none.

>TRBV7-6|NA|NA|TRBJ2-3
TGTGCCAGCAGCTCAGAAGGACACTACACAGATACGCAGTATTTT
CASSSEGHYTDTQYF
>TRBV2|TRBD2|once|TRBJ2-7
TGTGCCAGCAGTGAACTAGCAGCGGGAGGTTACGAGCAGTACTTC
CASSELAAGGYEQYF
>TRBV7-2|TRBD1|NA|TRBJ2-7
TGTGCCAGCAGTCGGGACAGAATCTACGAGCAGTACTTC
CASSRDRIYEQYF
>TRBV6-6|TRBD1|NA|TRBJ1-2
TGTGCCAGCAGTTACCCGGACAGGGTAGCTAACTATGGCTACACCTTC
CASSYPDRVANYGYTF
>TRBV5-1|TRBD1|few|TRBJ2-5
TGCGCCAGCAGCGCAGGGGACAGTGGGGGAGAGACCCAGTACTTC
CASSAGDSGGETQYF
>TRBV6-2/TRBV6-3|NA|NA|TRBJ2-3
TGTGCCAGCAGTTACTCGGGCGGGACGACAGATACGCAGTATTTT
CASSYSGGTTDTQYF
>TRBV10-3|NA|once|TRBJ2-7
TGTGCCATCAGTGACGTCGGGTTTGCAAACTCCTACGAGCAGTACTTC
CAISDVGFANSYEQYF
>TRBV5-1|NA|NA|TRBJ2-5
TGCGCCAGCAGCTTGGCCGGAGACCAAGAGACCCAGTACTTC
CASSLAGDQETQYF
>TRBV6-5|TRBD1|few|TRBJ1-2
TGTGCCAGCAGTTACGCCGGGACAGTTTATGGCTACACCTTC
CASSYAGTVYGYTF
>TRBV5-1|TRBD1|NA|TRBJ2-7
TGCGCCAGCCAACTTACCGGGACAGGGGAATACGAGCAGTACTTC
CASQLTGTGEYEQYF
>TRBV6-5|NA|NA|TRBJ2-3
TGTGCCAGCAGTTACTTTGGAGATACGCAGTATTTT
CASSYFGDTQYF
>TRBV5-1|TRBD2|few|TRBJ2-3
TGCGCCAGCAGCTTGGTCGGACTAGATGGAGATACGCAGTATTTT
CASSLVGLDGDTQYF
>TRBV20-1|TRBD1|NA|TRBJ1-2
TGCAGTGCTAGATCTGGACAGGGAGTAGGGTATGGCTACACCTTC
CSARSGQGVGYGYTF
>TRBV5-1|TRBD1|NA|TRBJ1-2
TGCGCCAGCAGCTTGGAGGGGACAGTCAACTATGGCTACACCTTC
CASSLEGTVNYGYTF
>TRBV10-3|TRBD2|NA|TRBJ2-7
TGTGCCATCAGGGACTCGGGACTAGCGGGAGACGAGCAGTACTTC
CAIRDSGLAGDEQYF
>TRBV12-3/TRBV12-4|NA|NA|TRBJ2-3
TGTGCCAGCACCTTGGGCCCAGATACGCAGTATTTT
CASTLGPDTQYF
>TRBV10-3|TRBD1|few|TRBJ2-7
TGTGCCATCAGTCTACAGGGGCAAACCTACGAGCAGTACTTC
CAISLQGQTYEQYF
>TRBV20-1|NA|NA|TRBJ2-7
TGCAGTGTTACGCAAGGGGTTTCCTACGAGCAGTACTTC
CSVTQGVSYEQYF
>TRBV6-6|NA|NA|TRBJ1-6
TGTGCCAGCAGTTCCCTAGCAGGTCCAAATTCACCCCTCCACTTT
CASSSLAGPNSPLHF
>TRBV18|TRBD1|NA|TRBJ2-7
TGTGCCAGCTCAGAGGGACAGCTCTACGAGCAGTACTTC
CASSEGQLYEQYF
>TRBV29-1|NA|few|TRBJ2-7
TGCAGCGTTGAGTATGCAGGGCGATACGAGCAGTACTTC
CSVEYAGRYEQYF
>TRBV5-1|NA|few|TRBJ2-1
TGCGCCAGCCTACCCACGTGGAGCTCCTACAATGAGCAGTTCTTC
CASLPTWSSYNEQFF